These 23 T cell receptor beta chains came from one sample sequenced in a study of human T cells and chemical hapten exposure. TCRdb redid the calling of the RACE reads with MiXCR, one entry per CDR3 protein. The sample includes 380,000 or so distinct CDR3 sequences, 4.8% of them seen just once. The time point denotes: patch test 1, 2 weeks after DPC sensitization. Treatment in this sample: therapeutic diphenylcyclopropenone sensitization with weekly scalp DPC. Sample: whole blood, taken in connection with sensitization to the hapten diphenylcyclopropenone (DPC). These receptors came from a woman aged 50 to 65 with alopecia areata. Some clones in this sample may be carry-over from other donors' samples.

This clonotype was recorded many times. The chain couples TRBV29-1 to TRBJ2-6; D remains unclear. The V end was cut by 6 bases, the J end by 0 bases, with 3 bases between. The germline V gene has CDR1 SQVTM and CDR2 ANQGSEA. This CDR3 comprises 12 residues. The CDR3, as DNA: TGCAGCGTCCGCTCTGGGGCCAACGTCCTGACTTTC. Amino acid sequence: CSVRSGANVLTF.

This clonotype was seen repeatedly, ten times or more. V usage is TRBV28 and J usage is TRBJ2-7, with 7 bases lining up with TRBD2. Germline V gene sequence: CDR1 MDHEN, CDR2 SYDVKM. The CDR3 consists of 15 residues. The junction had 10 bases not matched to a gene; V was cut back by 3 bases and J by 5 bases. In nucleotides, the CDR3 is TGTGCCAGCAGTTTGTCCCATGGGGGGGTAAACGAGCAGTACTTC. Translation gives CASSLSHGGVNEQYF.

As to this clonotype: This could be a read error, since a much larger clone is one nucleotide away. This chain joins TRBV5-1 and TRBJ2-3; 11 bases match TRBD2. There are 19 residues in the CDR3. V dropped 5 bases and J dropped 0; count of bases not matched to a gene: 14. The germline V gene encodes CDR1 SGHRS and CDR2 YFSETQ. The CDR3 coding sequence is TGCGCCAGCAGTCTGAAGCAGCTAGCGGGGGGTCCTAGCACAGATACGCAGTATTTT. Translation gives CASSLKQLAGGPSTDTQYF.

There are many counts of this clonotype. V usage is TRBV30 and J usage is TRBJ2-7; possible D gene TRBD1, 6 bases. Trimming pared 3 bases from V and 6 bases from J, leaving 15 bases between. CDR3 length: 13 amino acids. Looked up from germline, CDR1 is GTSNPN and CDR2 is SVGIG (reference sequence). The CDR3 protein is CAWRGAQPREQYF. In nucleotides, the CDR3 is TGTGCCTGGAGGGGGGCCCAGCCCCGCGAGCAGTACTTC.

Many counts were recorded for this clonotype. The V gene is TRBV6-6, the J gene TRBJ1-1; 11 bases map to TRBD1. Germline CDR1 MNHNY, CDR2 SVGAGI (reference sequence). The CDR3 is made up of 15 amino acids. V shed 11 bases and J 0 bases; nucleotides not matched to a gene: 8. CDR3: CAGGQGALMNTEAFF. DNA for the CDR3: TGTGCCGGTGGACAGGGGGCCCTTATGAACACTGAAGCTTTCTTT.

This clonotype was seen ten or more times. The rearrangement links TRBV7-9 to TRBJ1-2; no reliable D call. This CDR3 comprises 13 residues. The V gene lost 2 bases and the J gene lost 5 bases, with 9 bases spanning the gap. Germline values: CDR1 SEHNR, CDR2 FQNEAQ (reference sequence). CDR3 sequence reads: CASSLLGGYGYTF. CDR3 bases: TGTGCCAGCAGCTTATTGGGAGGTTATGGCTACACCTTC.

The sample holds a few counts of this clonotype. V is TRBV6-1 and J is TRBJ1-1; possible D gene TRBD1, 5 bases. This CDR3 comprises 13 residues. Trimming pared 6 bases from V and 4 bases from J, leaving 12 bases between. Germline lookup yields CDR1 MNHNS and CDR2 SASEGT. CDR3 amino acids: CASRFEGRTEAFF. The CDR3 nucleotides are TGTGCCAGCAGGTTTGAGGGGCGCACTGAAGCTTTCTTT.

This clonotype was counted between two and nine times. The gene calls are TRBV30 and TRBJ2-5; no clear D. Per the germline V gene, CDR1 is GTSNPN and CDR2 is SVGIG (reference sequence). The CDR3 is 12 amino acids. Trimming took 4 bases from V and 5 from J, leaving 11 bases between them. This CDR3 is CAWKRFSETQYF. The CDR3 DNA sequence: TGTGCCTGGAAGAGGTTTTCGGAGACCCAGTACTTC.

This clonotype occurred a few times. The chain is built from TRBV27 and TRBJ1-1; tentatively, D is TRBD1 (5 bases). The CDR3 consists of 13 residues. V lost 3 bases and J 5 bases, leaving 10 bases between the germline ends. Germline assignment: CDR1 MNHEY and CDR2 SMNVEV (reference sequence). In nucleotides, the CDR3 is TGTGCCAGCAGTTTCCGGGAGGGGACTGAAGCTTTCTTT. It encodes CASSFREGTEAFF.

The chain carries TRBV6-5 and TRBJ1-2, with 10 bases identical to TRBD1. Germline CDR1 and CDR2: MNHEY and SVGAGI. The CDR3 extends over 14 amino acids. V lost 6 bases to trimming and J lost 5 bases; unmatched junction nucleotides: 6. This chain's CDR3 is CASRWTGGMYGYTF. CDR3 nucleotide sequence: TGTGCCAGCAGGTGGACAGGGGGAATGTATGGCTACACCTTC.

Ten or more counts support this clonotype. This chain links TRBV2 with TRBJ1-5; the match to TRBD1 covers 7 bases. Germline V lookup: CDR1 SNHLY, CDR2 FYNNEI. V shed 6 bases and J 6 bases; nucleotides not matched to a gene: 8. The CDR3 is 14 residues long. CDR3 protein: CASSSRDRSQPQHF. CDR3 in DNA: TGTGCCAGCAGCTCCCGGGACAGAAGTCAGCCCCAGCATTTT.

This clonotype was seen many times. CDR3 DNA sequence: TGTGCCAGCAGCCATCAGGGTCGGACTGAAGCTTTCTTT. Encoded protein: CASSHQGRTEAFF. This chain connects TRBV3-1 to TRBJ1-1; D perhaps matches TRBD1 (5 bases). The CDR3 is made up of 13 amino acids. Trimming stripped 3 bases from V and 5 bases from J, with 10 bases between. Germline V gene data show CDR1 as LGHDT and CDR2 as YNNKEL (reference sequence).

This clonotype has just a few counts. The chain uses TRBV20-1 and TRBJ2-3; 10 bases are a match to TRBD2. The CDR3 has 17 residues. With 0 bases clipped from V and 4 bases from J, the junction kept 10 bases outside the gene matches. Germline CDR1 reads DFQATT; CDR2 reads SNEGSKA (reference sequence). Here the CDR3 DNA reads TGCAGTGCTAGAGATCGAGCTAGCGGGGGTTTCTCAGATACGCAGTATTTT. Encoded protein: CSARDRASGGFSDTQYF.

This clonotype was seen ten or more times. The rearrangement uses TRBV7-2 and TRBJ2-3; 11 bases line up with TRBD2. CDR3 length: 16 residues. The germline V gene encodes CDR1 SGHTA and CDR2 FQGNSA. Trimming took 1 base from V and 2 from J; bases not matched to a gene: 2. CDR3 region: CASSLELAGATDTQYF. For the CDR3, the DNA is TGTGCCAGCAGCTTAGAACTAGCGGGAGCCACAGATACGCAGTATTTT.

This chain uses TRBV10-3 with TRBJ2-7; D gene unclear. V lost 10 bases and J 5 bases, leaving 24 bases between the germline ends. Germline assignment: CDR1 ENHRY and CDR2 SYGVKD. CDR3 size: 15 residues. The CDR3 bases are TGTGCCACTCTTGGGCCCACATCGGACCGGGACGAGCAGTACTTC. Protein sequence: CATLGPTSDRDEQYF.

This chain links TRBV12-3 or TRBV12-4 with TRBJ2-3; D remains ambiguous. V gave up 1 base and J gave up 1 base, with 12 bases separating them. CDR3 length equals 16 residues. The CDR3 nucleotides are TGTGCCAGCAGTTTAGGCGGCCAATGGGGCACAGATACGCAGTATTTT. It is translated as CASSLGGQWGTDTQYF.

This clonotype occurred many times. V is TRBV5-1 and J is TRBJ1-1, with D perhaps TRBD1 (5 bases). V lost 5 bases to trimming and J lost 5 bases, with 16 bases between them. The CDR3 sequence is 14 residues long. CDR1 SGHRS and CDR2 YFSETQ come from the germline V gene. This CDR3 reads CASSQGERWTEAFF. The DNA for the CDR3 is TGCGCCAGCAGTCAGGGAGAGCGCTGGACTGAAGCTTTCTTT.

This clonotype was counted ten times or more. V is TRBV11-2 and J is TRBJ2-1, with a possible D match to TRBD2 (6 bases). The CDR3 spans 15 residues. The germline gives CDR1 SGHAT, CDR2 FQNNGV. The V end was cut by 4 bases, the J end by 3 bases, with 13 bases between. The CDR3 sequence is CASSSGTAIYNEQFF. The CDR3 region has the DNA TGTGCCAGCAGCTCAGGGACTGCCATCTACAATGAGCAGTTCTTC.

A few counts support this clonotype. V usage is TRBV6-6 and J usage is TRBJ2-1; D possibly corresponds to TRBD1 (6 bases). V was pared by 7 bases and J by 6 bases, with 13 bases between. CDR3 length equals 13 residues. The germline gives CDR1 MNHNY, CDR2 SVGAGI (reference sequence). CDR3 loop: CASTGQLSNEQFF. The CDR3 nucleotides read TGTGCCAGCACCGGACAGCTGAGCAATGAGCAGTTCTTC.

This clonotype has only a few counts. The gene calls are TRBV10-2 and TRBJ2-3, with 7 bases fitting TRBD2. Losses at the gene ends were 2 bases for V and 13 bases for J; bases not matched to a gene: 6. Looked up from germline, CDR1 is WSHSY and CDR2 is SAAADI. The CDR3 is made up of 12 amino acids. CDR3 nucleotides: TGCGCCAGCAGTGAGGGCGGGAGTCTTGAGTATTTT. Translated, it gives CASSEGGSLEYF.

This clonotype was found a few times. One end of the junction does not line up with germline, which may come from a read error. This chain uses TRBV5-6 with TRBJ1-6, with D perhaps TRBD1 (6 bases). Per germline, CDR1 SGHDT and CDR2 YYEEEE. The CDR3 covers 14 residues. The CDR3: CVSSLDGGGSPLHF. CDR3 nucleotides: TGTGTCAGCAGCTTGGATGGGGGCGGTTCACCCCTCCACTTT.

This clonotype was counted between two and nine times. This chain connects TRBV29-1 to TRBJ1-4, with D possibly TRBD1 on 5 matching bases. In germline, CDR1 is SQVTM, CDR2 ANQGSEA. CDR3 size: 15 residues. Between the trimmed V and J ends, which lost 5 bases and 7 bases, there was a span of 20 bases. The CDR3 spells CSVSAGTQGGEKLFF. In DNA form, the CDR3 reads TGCAGCGTTAGCGCCGGGACTCAGGGAGGTGAAAAACTGTTTTTT.

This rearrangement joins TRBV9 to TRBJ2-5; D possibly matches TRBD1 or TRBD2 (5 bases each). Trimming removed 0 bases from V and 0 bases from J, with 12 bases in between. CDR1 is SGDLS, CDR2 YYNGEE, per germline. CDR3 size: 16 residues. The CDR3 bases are TGTGCCAGCAGCGTAGATCGGGGCGCCTACCAAGAGACCCAGTACTTC. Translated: CASSVDRGAYQETQYF.